Below, one T cell receptor (beta chain) is given with its context. The source of the sample is a study of T cell changes during pregnancy in multiple sclerosis. This CDR3 is 15 amino acids long. Trimming took 4 bases from V and 0 from J, leaving 14 bases between them. From germline, CDR1 is SGHNT and CDR2 YYREEE (reference sequence). Assay: immunoSEQ multiplex PCR; the TCRdb copy retains only in-frame clones and omits some. The data hold 40,000 to 45,000 clones, with 90% observed a single time. The chain carries TRBV5-4 and TRBJ2-7, with D possibly TRBD2 on 6 matching bases. The material sequenced was CD4+ T cells from peripheral blood mononuclear cells, taken before pregnancy. This TCR was recovered from a female donor with multiple sclerosis, enrolled in a pregnancy study. The CDR3 sequence is CASSAGTLSSYEQYF. The DNA for the CDR3 is TGTGCCAGCAGCGCCGGGACTCTCAGCTCCTACGAGCAGTACTTC. The full variable domain, its missing parts supplied by reference TRBV5-4 and TRBJ2-7, is ETGVTQSPTHLIKTRGQQVTLRCSSQSGHNTVSWYQQALGQGPQFIFQYYREEENGRGNFPPRFSGLQFPNYSSELNVNALELDDSALYLCASSAGTLSSYEQYFGPGTRLTVT.